The entry that follows covers one TCR beta chain sequence. Its antigen is unknown. With 0 bases clipped from V and 0 bases from J, the junction kept 5 bases outside the gene matches. CDR1 and CDR2 (germline): DFQATT, SNEGSKA (reference sequence). This CDR3 has 16 amino acids. There were TCR beta CDR3 regions amplified from RNA transcripts. In the first-round RT-PCR of the TCR CDR3, the HTBI primer set was used. A single record per CDR3 protein comes from TCRdb applying MiXCR to the multiplex PCR reads. The data hold roughly 500,000 distinct CDR3 sequences, with approximately 23% observed a single time. The source of the sample is a study of T cells in Graves' hyperthyroidism and ophthalmopathy. Study-wide findings and caveats: Model predictions of ophthalmopathy came a median 6.5 months before onset.

Ophthalmopathy cases met thresholds of Clinical Activity Score at least 3, NOSPECS grade at least 4 and duration under 3 months. Researchers barred patients who had uncontrolled infection, other autoimmune disease, pregnancy or lactation. Each 10 ml fresh peripheral blood draw supplied the PBMCs. The V gene is TRBV20-1, the J gene TRBJ2-1; 7 bases map to TRBD1. Sequencing was carried out using blood. The TCR was taken from an older woman with Graves' ophthalmopathy. The chain's CDR3 is CSARDGRQGSYNEQFF. CDR3 coding DNA: TGCAGTGCTAGAGACGGCCGACAGGGCTCCTACAATGAGCAGTTCTTC.